This is a list of T cell receptor beta chains from one sample in a study of blood T cell repertoires in COVID-19. Repertoires were generated with immunoSEQ multiplex PCR, while TCRdb's copy carries only in-frame clones and drops some. The table shows around 84,000 clones, with roughly 86% occurring only once. Sequenced input: peripheral blood. Source of these receptors: a man older than 75 with active or convalescent COVID-19. Both conserved end residues are part of each CDR3. The D gene is left open where the match is weak. Not every row has a clone size; where given, it reads once, few, many or a size class.

15	TRBV27	NA	TRBD1	TRBJ2-5	TGTGCCAGCAGTTCCAACAGGGGGCGAGGGGAGACCCAGTACTTC	CASSSNRGRGETQYF
15	TRBV20-1	NA	NA	TRBJ1-5	TGCAGTGCTAGTTTCCAACGGGATTTCAATCAGCCCCAGCATTTT	CSASFQRDFNQPQHF
16	TRBV5-6	NA	NA	TRBJ1-6	TGTGCCAGCAGCGGCGGGGGCGCATCTCTGGAATCACCCCTCCACTTT	CASSGGGASLESPLHF
14	TRBV9	few	NA	TRBJ1-4	TGTGCCAGCAGCCCCCATGGACAGAATGAAAAACTGTTTTTT	CASSPHGQNEKLFF
14	TRBV5-4	NA	NA	TRBJ1-2	TGTGCCAGCAGCTTTAAGACAGCCAACTATGGCTACACCTTC	CASSFKTANYGYTF
13	TRBV7-9	NA	NA	TRBJ1-1	TGTGCCAGCAGGCAACAGGGAAACACTGAAGCTTTCTTT	CASRQQGNTEAFF
17	TRBV4-1	NA	TRBD2	TRBJ2-1	TGCGCCAGCAGCCAAAGACCCCCAGCGGGAGGTGGCAATGAGCAGTTCTTC	CASSQRPPAGGGNEQFF
15	TRBV5-4	NA	TRBD2	TRBJ2-5	TGTGCCAGCAGCTTTGGCGGGGGGGATCAAGAGACCCAGTACTTC	CASSFGGGDQETQYF
15	TRBV9	NA	TRBD1	TRBJ1-5	TGTGCCAGCAGCACAACAGGGGATAGCAATCAGCCCCAGCATTTT	CASSTTGDSNQPQHF
14	TRBV5-1	once	NA	TRBJ2-3	TGCGCCAGCAGCTTCCGACAGCTCACAGATACGCAGTATTTT	CASSFRQLTDTQYF
14	TRBV19	few	NA	TRBJ1-1	TGTGCCAGTAGTGGAAGGGGTAGGTCCACTGAAGCTTTCTTT	CASSGRGRSTEAFF
14	TRBV18	few	TRBD1	TRBJ1-2	TGTGCCAGCTCACCGATGCAGGGGGACTATGGCTACACCTTC	CASSPMQGDYGYTF
13	TRBV14	NA	NA	TRBJ1-2	TGTGCCAGCAGCCAAGTACAGCACTATGGCTACACCTTC	CASSQVQHYGYTF
16	TRBV29-1	NA	TRBD1	TRBJ1-5	TGCAGCGTTGAAGTAGCAGGGGGATTGGGCAATCAGCCCCAGCATTTT	CSVEVAGGLGNQPQHF
19	TRBV19	NA	TRBD2	TRBJ2-2	TGTGCCAGTAGTATCCCGGGACTAGCGCCCCAGGCGAACACCGGGGAGCTGTTTTTT	CASSIPGLAPQANTGELFF
15	TRBV28	NA	TRBD2	TRBJ2-2	TGTGCCAGCAGTTACGGGGGGGCAAACACCGGGGAGCTGTTTTTT	CASSYGGANTGELFF
17	TRBV19	NA	TRBD1	TRBJ1-4	TGTGCCAGTACCCCGGGACAGGGGAAACCGGGAGGGGAAAAACTGTTTTTT	CASTPGQGKPGGEKLFF
16	TRBV7-2	NA	TRBD2	TRBJ2-5	TGTGCCAGCAGTCGAGGAACTAGCGGGAGATCCGAGACCCAGTACTTC	CASSRGTSGRSETQYF
16	TRBV19	once	TRBD1	TRBJ1-1	TGTGCCAGTATCCCCGGACAGGGAAAAAGACACACTGAAGCTTTCTTT	CASIPGQGKRHTEAFF
16	TRBV28	NA	TRBD1	TRBJ1-4	TGTGCCAGCAGTTCCAACAGGGGTTCGACTAATGAAAAACTGTTTTTT	CASSSNRGSTNEKLFF
15	TRBV7-8	once	TRBD2	TRBJ2-3	TGTGCCAGCAGCTTCTCGGGACTATACACAGATACGCAGTATTTT	CASSFSGLYTDTQYF
15	TRBV2	NA	NA	TRBJ1-1	TGTGCCAGCGGACAGTCCGGGCCCCGGAGGACTGAAGCTTTCTTT	CASGQSGPRRTEAFF
16	TRBV19	few	TRBD1	TRBJ1-4	TGTGCCAGTACGGACAGGGGAACTGTTTGGAATGAAAAACTGTTTTTT	CASTDRGTVWNEKLFF
13	TRBV19	NA	NA	TRBJ1-1	TGTGCCAGTAGTGAAACCAGGAACACTGAAGCTTTCTTT	CASSETRNTEAFF
15	TRBV7-9	few	NA	TRBJ2-1	TGTGCCAGCAGCTCGCTTGAGGGCGGGTACAATGAGCAGTTCTTC	CASSSLEGGYNEQFF
15	TRBV19	NA	NA	TRBJ1-1	TGTGCCAGTAGTTGGTCGGGCGGGATGAACACTGAAGCTTTCTTT	CASSWSGGMNTEAFF
15	TRBV5-1	NA	TRBD1	TRBJ1-2	TGCGCCAGCAGCACGGGGACAGGGGCGGCCTATGGCTACACCTTC	CASSTGTGAAYGYTF
16	TRBV5-6	once	TRBD1	TRBJ1-3	TGTGCCAGCAGCCGGACAGGGCGAAACCGGGGAAACACCATATATTTT	CASSRTGRNRGNTIYF
15	TRBV11-1	few	NA	TRBJ2-5	TGTGCCAGCCGAAAAAACAGGCTCGCATGGGAGACCCAGTACTTC	CASRKNRLAWETQYF
16	TRBV29-1	once	TRBD2	TRBJ2-3	TGCAGCGTGGCAGGGACTAGCGGGAGGATAGGAGATACGCAGTATTTT	CSVAGTSGRIGDTQYF
14	TRBV15	NA	NA	TRBJ2-3	TGTGCCACCAGCAGCTACGTCCGCACAGATACGCAGTATTTT	CATSSYVRTDTQYF
17	TRBV30	NA	TRBD1	TRBJ1-3	TGTGCCTGGAGGGTGGCAGGGGGCTCGTTCTCCGGAAACACCATATATTTT	CAWRVAGGSFSGNTIYF
18	TRBV9	NA	TRBD2	TRBJ2-5	TGTGCCAGCAGCGTAGCAAGCGGACTAGCGGGACCCGGTGAGACCCAGTACTTC	CASSVASGLAGPGETQYF
13	TRBV24-1	NA	NA	TRBJ1-2	TGTGCCACCAGTAGAACGCGAGGAGCGGGCTACACCTTC	CATSRTRGAGYTF
16	TRBV29-1	NA	NA	TRBJ2-1	TGCAGCGTTGTGGGCGAACCCAACAGGGCCTACAATGAGCAGTTCTTC	CSVVGEPNRAYNEQFF
17	TRBV24-1	NA	NA	TRBJ1-2	TGTGCCACCAGACCCGGTGGACAAGGGAAGACCGGGGGTGGCTACACCTTC	CATRPGGQGKTGGGYTF
14	TRBV5-1	NA	NA	TRBJ2-3	TGCGCCAGCAGCTCCATTACTAGCTCGGATACGCAGTATTTT	CASSSITSSDTQYF
15	TRBV6-5	NA	NA	TRBJ1-2	TGTGCCAGCAGTCCCGGTCCCGGGGGGGCCTATGGCTACACCTTC	CASSPGPGGAYGYTF
15	TRBV6-2/TRBV6-3	NA	NA	TRBJ1-5	TGTGCCAGCAGCGAAGCAGCAGGGGGCAATCAGCCCCAGCATTTT	CASSEAAGGNQPQHF
15	TRBV19	few	TRBD2	TRBJ2-3	TGTGCCAGTAGTCCCGGGAGGATGGGGACAGATACGCAGTATTTT	CASSPGRMGTDTQYF
14	TRBV18	NA	TRBD2	TRBJ2-1	TGTGCCAGCTCCACGGGGGGAGGAAACAATGAGCAGTTCTTC	CASSTGGGNNEQFF
16	TRBV14	NA	NA	TRBJ2-1	TGTGCCAGCAGCACCAGGGGTTTATCGGCTACCAATGAGCAGTTCTTC	CASSTRGLSATNEQFF
15	TRBV3-1/TRBV3-2	once	NA	TRBJ1-1	TGTGCCAGCAGCCGACAGGTACTAATGAACACTGAAGCTTTCTTT	CASSRQVLMNTEAFF
14	TRBV2	NA	TRBD1	TRBJ1-1	TGTGCCAGCAGAACACAGGGGCTGGCCACTGAAGCTTTCTTT	CASRTQGLATEAFF
13	TRBV15	NA	NA	TRBJ1-2	TGTGCCACCAGCAGAGATCCCGTCTATGGCTACACCTTC	CATSRDPVYGYTF
17	TRBV5-1	NA	NA	TRBJ2-6	TGCGCCAGCAGCTTGTACGTGGGGGCCGGTGGGGCCAACGTCCTGACTTTC	CASSLYVGAGGANVLTF
12	TRBV24-1	NA	NA	TRBJ1-1	TGTGCCACCAGTGCTAGCGGGGCTGAAGCTTTCTTT	CATSASGAEAFF
13	TRBV6-5	few	NA	TRBJ2-1	TGTGCCAGCAATTCCCAGGCTAACAATGAGCAGTTCTTC	CASNSQANNEQFF
15	TRBV5-5	NA	NA	TRBJ1-1	TGTGCCAGCAGACAAACGGGGGGCAGCAACACTGAAGCTTTCTTT	CASRQTGGSNTEAFF
14	TRBV18	NA	NA	TRBJ1-1	TGTGCCAGCTCACCGCGGGAATCTTACACTGAAGCTTTCTTT	CASSPRESYTEAFF
15	TRBV7-2	NA	TRBD2	TRBJ2-3	TGTGCCAGCAGCTTACCTAGCGGGGGGACAGATACGCAGTATTTT	CASSLPSGGTDTQYF
15	TRBV6-1	few	TRBD1	TRBJ1-1	TGTGCCAGCAGTGCAGCAGGGGGCTGGGGCACTGAAGCTTTCTTT	CASSAAGGWGTEAFF
17	TRBV28	NA	TRBD1	TRBJ1-4	TGTGCCAGCAGTCCGGGACAGGGGAGACCAACTAATGAAAAACTGTTTTTT	CASSPGQGRPTNEKLFF